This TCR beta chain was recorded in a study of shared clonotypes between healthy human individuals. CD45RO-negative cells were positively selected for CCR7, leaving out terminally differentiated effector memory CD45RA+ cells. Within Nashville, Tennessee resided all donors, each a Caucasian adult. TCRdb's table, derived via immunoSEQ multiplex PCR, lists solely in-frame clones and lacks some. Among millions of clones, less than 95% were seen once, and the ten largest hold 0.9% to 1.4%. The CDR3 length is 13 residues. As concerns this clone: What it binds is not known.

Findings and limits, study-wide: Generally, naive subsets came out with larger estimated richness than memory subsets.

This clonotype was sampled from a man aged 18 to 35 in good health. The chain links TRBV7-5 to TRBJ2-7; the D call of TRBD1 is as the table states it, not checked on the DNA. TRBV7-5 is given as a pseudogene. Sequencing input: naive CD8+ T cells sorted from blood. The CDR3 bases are TGTGCCAGGCGACAGGGGAGTATCGACGAGCAGTACTTC. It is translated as CARRQGSIDEQYF.